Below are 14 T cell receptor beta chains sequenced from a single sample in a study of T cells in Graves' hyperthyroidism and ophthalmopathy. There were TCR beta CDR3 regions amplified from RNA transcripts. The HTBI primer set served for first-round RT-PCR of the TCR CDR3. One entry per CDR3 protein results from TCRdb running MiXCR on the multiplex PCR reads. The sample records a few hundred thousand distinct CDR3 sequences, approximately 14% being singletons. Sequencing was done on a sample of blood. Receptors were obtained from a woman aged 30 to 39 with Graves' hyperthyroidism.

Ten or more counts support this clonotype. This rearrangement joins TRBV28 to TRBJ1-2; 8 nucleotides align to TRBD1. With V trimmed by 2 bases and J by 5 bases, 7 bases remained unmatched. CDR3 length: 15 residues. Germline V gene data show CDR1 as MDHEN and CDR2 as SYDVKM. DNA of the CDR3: TGTGCCAGCAGTTTACGGGACAGGCGGGGGTATGGCTACACCTTC. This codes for CASSLRDRRGYGYTF.

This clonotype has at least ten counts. CDR3 in DNA: TGTGCCAGCAGCGTGGGCCTAGCCGAAACAGATACGCAGTATTTT. Its translation is CASSVGLAETDTQYF. The chain is built from TRBV9 and TRBJ2-3; D perhaps matches TRBD2 (5 bases). Trimming shortened V by 2 bases and J by 3 bases, and 13 bases separated the two germline ends. Germline loops: CDR1 SGDLS, CDR2 YYNGEE. CDR3 length equals 15 residues.

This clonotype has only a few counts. The CDR3 spells CASSYYPQGARTEAFF. CDR3 sequence (DNA): TGTGCCAGCAGTTACTACCCCCAGGGGGCGAGGACTGAAGCTTTCTTT. The chain links TRBV6-2 or TRBV6-3 to TRBJ1-1, with TRBD1 matching over 8 bases. The CDR3 sequence is 16 residues long. In germline, CDR1 is MNHEY, CDR2 SVGEGT. J was trimmed by 5 bases and V by 1 base; bases with no gene match: 9.

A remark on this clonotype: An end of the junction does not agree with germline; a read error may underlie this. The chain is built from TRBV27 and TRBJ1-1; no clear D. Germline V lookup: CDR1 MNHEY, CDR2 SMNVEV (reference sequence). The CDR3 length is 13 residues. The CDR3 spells CASSLGENTKAFF. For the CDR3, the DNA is TGTGCCAGCAGTTTAGGGGAGAACACTAAAGCTTTCTTT.

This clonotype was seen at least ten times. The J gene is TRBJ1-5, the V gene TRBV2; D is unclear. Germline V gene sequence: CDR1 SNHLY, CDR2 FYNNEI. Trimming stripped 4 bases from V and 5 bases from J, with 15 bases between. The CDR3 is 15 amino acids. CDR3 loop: CASSVFGRVDQPQHF. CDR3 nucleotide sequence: TGTGCCAGCAGTGTTTTCGGAAGGGTAGATCAGCCCCAGCATTTT.

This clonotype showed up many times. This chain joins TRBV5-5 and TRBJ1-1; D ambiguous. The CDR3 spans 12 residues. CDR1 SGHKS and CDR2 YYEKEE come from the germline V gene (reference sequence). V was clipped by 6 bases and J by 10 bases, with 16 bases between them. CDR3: CASTSYQVRAFF. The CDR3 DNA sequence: TGTGCCAGCACCTCCTATCAGGTTAGAGCTTTCTTT.

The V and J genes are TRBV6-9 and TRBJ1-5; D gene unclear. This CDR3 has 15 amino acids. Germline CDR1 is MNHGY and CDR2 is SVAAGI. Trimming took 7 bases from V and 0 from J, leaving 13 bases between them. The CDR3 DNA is TGTGCCAGCAATTTCCGGCTGGGTAGCAATCAGCCCCAGCATTTT. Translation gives CASNFRLGSNQPQHF.

The CDR3 loop reads CAIGKEGLRNEQFF. The CDR3 nucleotides read TGTGCCATCGGGAAGGAAGGGTTGAGGAATGAGCAGTTCTTC. This chain uses TRBV10-3 with TRBJ2-1; D is ambiguous. Germline V CDR1 and CDR2: ENHRY, SYGVKD. V shed 8 bases and J shed 7 bases, with 18 bases lying between them. The CDR3 is 14 amino acids.

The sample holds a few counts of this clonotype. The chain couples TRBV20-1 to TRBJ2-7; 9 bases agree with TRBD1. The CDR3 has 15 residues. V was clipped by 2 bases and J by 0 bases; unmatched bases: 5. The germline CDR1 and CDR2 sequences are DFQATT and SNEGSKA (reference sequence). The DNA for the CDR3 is TGCAGTGCTAGACCCGGGACAGGGCCCTCCTACGAGCAGTACTTC. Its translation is CSARPGTGPSYEQYF.

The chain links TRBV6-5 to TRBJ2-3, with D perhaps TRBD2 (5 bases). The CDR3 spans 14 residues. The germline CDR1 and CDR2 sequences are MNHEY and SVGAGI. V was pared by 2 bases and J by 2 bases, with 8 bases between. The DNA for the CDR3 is TGTGCCAGCAGTTACGACTACGACACAGATACGCAGTATTTT. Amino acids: CASSYDYDTDTQYF.

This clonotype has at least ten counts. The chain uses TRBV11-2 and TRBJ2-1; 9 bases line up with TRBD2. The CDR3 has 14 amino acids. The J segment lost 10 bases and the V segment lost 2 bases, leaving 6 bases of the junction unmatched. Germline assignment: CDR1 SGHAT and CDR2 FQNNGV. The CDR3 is CASSLRREGREQFF. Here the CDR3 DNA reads TGTGCCAGCAGCTTACGGCGGGAGGGCCGCGAGCAGTTCTTC. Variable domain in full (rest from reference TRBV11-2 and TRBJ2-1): EAGVAQSPRYKIIEKRQSVAFWCNPISGHATLYWYQQILGQGPKLLIQFQNNGVVDDSQLPKDRFSAERLKGVDSTLKIQPAKLEDSAVYLCASSLRREGREQFFGPGTRLTVL.

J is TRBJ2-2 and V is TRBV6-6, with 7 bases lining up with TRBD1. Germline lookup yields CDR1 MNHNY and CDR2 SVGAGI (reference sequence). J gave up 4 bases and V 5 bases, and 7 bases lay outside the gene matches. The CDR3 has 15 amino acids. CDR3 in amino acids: CASSRQGRSTGELFF. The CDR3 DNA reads TGTGCCAGCAGTCGACAGGGTAGGAGCACCGGGGAGCTGTTTTTT.

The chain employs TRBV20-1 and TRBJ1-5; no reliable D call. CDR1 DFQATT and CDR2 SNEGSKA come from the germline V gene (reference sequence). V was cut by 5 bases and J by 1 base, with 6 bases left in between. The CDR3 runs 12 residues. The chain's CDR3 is CSAGPSNQPQHF. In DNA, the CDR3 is TGCAGTGCTGGACCCAGCAATCAGCCCCAGCATTTT.

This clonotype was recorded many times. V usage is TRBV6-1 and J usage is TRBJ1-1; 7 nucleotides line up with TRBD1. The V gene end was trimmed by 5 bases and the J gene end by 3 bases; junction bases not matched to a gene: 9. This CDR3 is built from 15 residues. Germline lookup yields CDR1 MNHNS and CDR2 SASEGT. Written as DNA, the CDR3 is TGTGCCAGCAGTTGGCCAGGGGGTACCGACACTGAAGCTTTCTTT. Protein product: CASSWPGGTDTEAFF.